The 21 T cell receptor beta chains reported below all come from one sample, sequenced in a study of blood T cell repertoires in COVID-19. The method was immunoSEQ multiplex PCR; TCRdb's version includes in-frame clones alone and lacks a portion of them. In the table there are fewer than 350,000 clones, approximately 91% of which are singletons. The sample consisted of PBMCs or T cells enriched from blood (not recorded which). The receptor source for this set is a man aged 55 to 69 who had recovered from COVID-19.

The chain carries TRBV4-1 and TRBJ1-2, with a tentative D call TRBD1 (6 bases). The germline V gene encodes CDR1 MGHRA and CDR2 YSYEKL. This CDR3 has 13 residues. The V end was cut by 3 bases, the J end by 8 bases, with 13 bases between. The CDR3 spells CASSHMTGGGYTF. The CDR3 DNA follows: TGCGCCAGCAGCCATATGACAGGTGGGGGCTACACCTTC.

This clone was counted a single time. The chain employs TRBV6-5 and TRBJ1-2; D is uncertain. This CDR3 region has 14 residues. Germline CDR1 MNHEY, CDR2 SVGAGI. V gave up 7 bases and J gave up 4 bases, with 16 bases separating them. The CDR3: CASTQAGPGYGYTF. CDR3 DNA sequence: TGTGCCAGCACCCAGGCGGGTCCTGGCTATGGCTACACCTTC.

The chain combines TRBV28 with TRBJ1-1; D not resolved. Germline values: CDR1 MDHEN, CDR2 SYDVKM. The CDR3 consists of 14 residues. Trimming left V 4 bases short and J 0 bases short, with 9 bases between. CDR3: CASSSEGMNTEAFF. The CDR3 nucleotides are TGTGCCAGCAGTTCCGAGGGCATGAACACTGAAGCTTTCTTT. Variable domain in full (rest from reference TRBV28 and TRBJ1-1): DVKVTQSSRYLVKRTGEKVFLECVQDMDHENMFWYRQDPGLGLRLIYFSYDVKMKEKGDIPEGYSVSREKKERFSLILESASTNQTSMYLCASSSEGMNTEAFFGQGTRLTVV.

The chain is built from TRBV15 and TRBJ1-6; D not certain. Germline loops: CDR1 LNHNV, CDR2 YYDKDF (reference sequence). This CDR3 spans 15 amino acids. Trimming took 0 bases from V and 6 from J, leaving 9 bases between them. This CDR3 is CATSRDWPSNSPLHF. CDR3 DNA: TGTGCCACCAGCAGAGATTGGCCGTCTAATTCACCCCTCCACTTT.

The chain is built from TRBV11-2 and TRBJ1-4; D is undetermined. Germline values: CDR1 SGHAT, CDR2 FQNNGV. V was cut by 4 bases and J by 3 bases, with 9 bases left in between. This CDR3 has 14 residues. The CDR3 loop is CASSSQRPNEKLFF. CDR3 coding DNA: TGTGCCAGCAGCTCCCAGCGGCCTAATGAAAAACTGTTTTTT.

The gene calls are TRBV9 and TRBJ2-3; TRBD1 matches 8 bases. V gave up 1 base and J gave up 7 bases; unmatched junction bases: 11. CDR3 length: 16 amino acids. CDR1 is SGDLS and CDR2 is YYNGEE in the germline V gene. The CDR3 DNA sequence: TGTGCCAGCAGCGTATTTGGACAGGGACCCCCCCATACGCAGTATTTT. Translation gives CASSVFGQGPPHTQYF.

This chain links TRBV6-5 with TRBJ2-3, with TRBD2 identical over 11 bases. The CDR3 runs to 15 residues. With V trimmed by 6 bases and J by 4 bases, 6 bases remained unmatched. Germline lookup yields CDR1 MNHEY and CDR2 SVGAGI. The CDR3 loop reads CASRNSGRASDTQYF. CDR3 nucleotide sequence: TGTGCCAGCAGGAATAGCGGGAGGGCCTCAGATACGCAGTATTTT.

The CDR3 spells CSASEAGGDWEKLFF. The CDR3 nucleotides read TGCAGTGCTAGTGAAGCAGGGGGCGATTGGGAAAAACTGTTTTTT. The J gene is TRBJ1-4, the V gene TRBV20-1, with TRBD1 identical over 8 bases. This CDR3 is 15 amino acids long. Germline CDR1 and CDR2: DFQATT and SNEGSKA (reference sequence). Unmatched junction bases numbered 11, after V lost 3 bases and J lost 8 bases.

The chain carries TRBV5-1 and TRBJ1-1; D not certain. V was trimmed by 2 bases and J by 0 bases, leaving 17 bases between them. Germline CDR1 SGHRS, CDR2 YFSETQ. This CDR3 has 17 residues. The DNA for the CDR3 is TGCGCCAGCAGCTTAAACTTAATCACCGTAATGAACACTGAAGCTTTCTTT. Its protein product is CASSLNLITVMNTEAFF.

This rearrangement joins TRBV7-2 to TRBJ1-1; maybe TRBD1 (5 bases). This CDR3 is built from 15 residues. Trimming took 2 bases from V and 0 from J, leaving 10 bases between them. Germline V gene sequence: CDR1 SGHTA, CDR2 FQGNSA. The CDR3 DNA sequence: TGTGCCAGCAGCTTATCGGGACTCTTGAACACTGAAGCTTTCTTT. Protein sequence: CASSLSGLLNTEAFF.

The CDR3 spells CASSFRSSYNSPLHF. The CDR3 DNA reads as TGTGCCAGCAGCTTTCGGAGCTCCTATAATTCACCCCTCCACTTT. The chain carries TRBV7-6 and TRBJ1-6; no clear D. CDR1 and CDR2 from the germline V gene are SGHVS and FNYEAQ. CDR3 length: 15 amino acids. The germline V and J ends were trimmed by 3 bases and 0 bases, with 6 bases remaining between them.

V is TRBV28 and J is TRBJ2-7; possible D gene TRBD1, 5 bases. The CDR3 is 14 residues long. V was cut by 2 bases and J by 4 bases, with 12 bases left in between. Germline V CDR1 and CDR2: MDHEN, SYDVKM. The CDR3 region is CASSLQGLFYEQYF. Here the CDR3 DNA reads TGTGCCAGCAGTTTACAGGGCTTATTTTACGAGCAGTACTTC. The entire variable domain, with the rest obtained from reference TRBV28 and TRBJ2-7, is as follows: DVKVTQSSRYLVKRTGEKVFLECVQDMDHENMFWYRQDPGLGLRLIYFSYDVKMKEKGDIPEGYSVSREKKERFSLILESASTNQTSMYLCASSLQGLFYEQYFGPGTRLTVT.

The rearrangement uses TRBV6-5 and TRBJ2-7; TRBD2 aligns across 7 bases. Trimming cost V 4 bases and J 6 bases; bases outside gene matches: 9. The CDR3 consists of 14 residues. Germline V CDR1 and CDR2: MNHEY, SVGAGI. CDR3: CASSFQREPLEQYF. The CDR3 coding sequence is TGTGCCAGCAGTTTTCAGCGGGAACCCCTCGAGCAGTACTTC.

This rearrangement joins TRBV28 to TRBJ1-4, with D uncertain. The CDR3 covers 15 residues. The V end was cut by 5 bases, the J end by 0 bases, with 10 bases between. Germline-derived CDR1 and CDR2 are MDHEN and SYDVKM. The CDR3 spells CASSAAGSTNEKLFF. The CDR3 region has the DNA TGTGCCAGCAGTGCTGCGGGGTCAACTAATGAAAAACTGTTTTTT. Full variable domain (outside the CDR3, taken from reference TRBV28 and TRBJ1-4): DVKVTQSSRYLVKRTGEKVFLECVQDMDHENMFWYRQDPGLGLRLIYFSYDVKMKEKGDIPEGYSVSREKKERFSLILESASTNQTSMYLCASSAAGSTNEKLFFGSGTQLSVL.

This sequence joins TRBV2 and TRBJ2-7, with D uncertain. Per the germline V gene, CDR1 is SNHLY and CDR2 is FYNNEI. This CDR3 comprises 16 residues. With 7 bases removed from V and 1 base from J, the gap between germline ends came to 20 bases. The CDR3 nucleotides read TGTGCCAGCACCCGTGAGGATCATTCTAATTCCTACGAGCAGTACTTC. As protein: CASTREDHSNSYEQYF.

This clone is a singleton in its sample. The chain employs TRBV9 and TRBJ1-6; D not resolved. The V gene's germline CDR1 is SGDLS and CDR2 YYNGEE. CDR3 length: 16 residues. V lost 0 bases and J lost 4, with 11 bases in between. The CDR3 sequence is CASSVASGRYNSPLHF. The DNA for the CDR3 is TGTGCCAGCAGCGTAGCGTCCGGGAGATATAATTCACCCCTCCACTTT.

The chain combines TRBV27 with TRBJ1-4; TRBD1 aligns across 8 bases. Trimming at V came to 0 bases and at J to 7 bases, leaving 10 bases not matched to a gene. Germline loops: CDR1 MNHEY, CDR2 SMNVEV (reference sequence). The CDR3 has 17 residues. The chain's CDR3 is CASSLSSGQGSPEKLFF. For the CDR3, the DNA is TGTGCCAGCAGTTTATCGTCCGGACAGGGTTCTCCTGAAAAACTGTTTTTT.

There are a few counts of this clone. This rearrangement joins TRBV19 to TRBJ1-5; D perhaps matches TRBD1 (5 bases). The CDR3 consists of 15 residues. Germline V lookup: CDR1 LNHDA, CDR2 SQIVND (reference sequence). V dropped 1 base and J dropped 5 bases, with 12 bases sitting between them. The CDR3 DNA follows: TGTGCCAGTAGTATAGCCGGCAGGGCCTATCAGCCCCAGCATTTT. Amino acids: CASSIAGRAYQPQHF.

This chain joins TRBV24-1 and TRBJ2-1, with 9 bases identical to TRBD1. CDR1 and CDR2 (germline): KGHDR, SFDVKD. CDR3 length: 16 amino acids. V shed 0 bases and J 7 bases; nucleotides not matched to a gene: 6. The CDR3 coding sequence is TGTGCCACCAGTGATTTGCGGGACAGGGATAGGAATGAGCAGTTCTTC. Protein product: CATSDLRDRDRNEQFF.

V and J are TRBV4-1 and TRBJ2-2; a possible D gene is TRBD2 (5 bases). The CDR3 extends over 16 amino acids. Trimming removed 4 bases from V and 6 bases from J, with 18 bases in between. The V gene's germline CDR1 is MGHRA and CDR2 YSYEKL. The CDR3 loop reads CASSPRARRLPGELFF. CDR3 sequence (DNA): TGCGCCAGCAGCCCCCGGGCGAGGAGGCTTCCCGGGGAGCTGTTTTTT.

The chain joins TRBV4-1 to TRBJ2-5, with 12 bases matching TRBD2. The trim removed 1 base at V and 5 bases at J, leaving 5 bases unmatched. The CDR3 extends over 16 amino acids. Germline V gene lookup returns CDR1 MGHRA and CDR2 YSYEKL. The CDR3, as DNA: TGCGCCAGCAGCCAAGTAGGGACTAGCGGGTTTGAGACCCAGTACTTC. Its translation is CASSQVGTSGFETQYF.